This note documents a single TCR beta chain sequence. What it binds is not known. The data were taken from a study of post-analysis software for immune sequencing data. General study points: When the samples were clustered directly with F measure, those that had been prepared in the same batch showed strong co-clustering. There were five TRBV segments more frequent in patients than controls, and TRBV5-6, TRBV5-1 and TRBV20-1 were among them.

Sequencing libraries made from TCR beta cDNA carried unique molecular identifiers. TCRdb fed the PCR reads into MiXCR, producing one record per CDR3 protein. The sample has hundreds of thousands of distinct CDR3 sequences, approximately 30% seen once. The V gene's germline CDR1 is SGHAT and CDR2 FQNNGV. The CDR3 is made up of 16 amino acids. The V gene end was trimmed by 5 bases and the J gene end by 0 bases; junction bases not matched to a gene: 7. The sequence derives from a girl aged 10 to 17 with multiple sclerosis. The chain couples TRBV11-2 to TRBJ2-3; 8 bases agree with TRBD2. Sequencing was done on a sample of blood. The CDR3 region has the DNA TGTGCCAGCAGCCCCCGTGCTAGCGGGAGCACAGATACGCAGTATTTT. Amino acids: CASSPRASGSTDTQYF.